This T cell receptor (beta chain) was found in a study of blood T cell repertoires in COVID-19. On the study more broadly: From the United States, Italy and Spain came samples of acute and convalescent COVID-19. Sources were T cells, B-cell-depleted T cells, or PBMCs; the material itself was cDNA or gDNA.

In the original workflow: Reference gene primer amplification yielded estimated nucleated cell counts. TCRdb's table, derived via immunoSEQ multiplex PCR, lists solely in-frame clones and lacks some. V and J calls and clone size are given by that table; D and trimming were obtained from the DNA. The sample includes about 290,000 clones, about 89% of them seen just once. The CDR3 totals 15 residues. Germline CDR1 and CDR2: MGHRA and YSYEKL. The V segment lost 0 bases and the J segment 5 bases; nucleotides outside the gene matches: 6. Material for sequencing was peripheral blood. This receptor was obtained from a man aged 35 to 55 with acute or convalescent COVID-19. The chain combines TRBV4-1 with TRBJ2-7, with 8 bases fitting TRBD1. The CDR3 protein is CASSQDRGDRHEQYF. Written as DNA, the CDR3 is TGCGCCAGCAGCCAAGATAGGGGGGACAGGCACGAGCAGTACTTC.